This TCR beta chain was captured in a study of OX40 agonist ivuxolimab in advanced cancers. About the study: From about 20 to 80 years was the age range, with a mean of around 54 years, and 70% to 85% were male. Partial responses, seen in three patients, involved one hepatocellular carcinoma and two cutaneous melanomas.

Samples of blood were obtained at baseline, on cycle 4 day 1, and on cycle 7 day 1. The data were produced by immunoSEQ multiplex PCR, yet TCRdb's version contains in-frame clones alone and is incomplete. The data show some 100,000 clones, roughly 80% seen once. The CDR3 sequence is 16 residues long. This specimen was CD4+ or CD8+ T cells sorted from blood, taken in a trial of the OX40 agonist ivuxolimab. The clonotype comes from an adult with an advanced solid tumor such as melanoma, head and neck, liver or kidney cancer. V is TRBV21-1 and J is TRBJ2-2; the DNA was not compared with TRBD1, the D call given in the table. TRBV21-1 is classified as a pseudogene. As DNA, the CDR3 is TGTGCCAGCACCCCTGCCGGGACAGGGAACACCGGGGAGCTGTTTTTT. It encodes CASTPAGTGNTGELFF.